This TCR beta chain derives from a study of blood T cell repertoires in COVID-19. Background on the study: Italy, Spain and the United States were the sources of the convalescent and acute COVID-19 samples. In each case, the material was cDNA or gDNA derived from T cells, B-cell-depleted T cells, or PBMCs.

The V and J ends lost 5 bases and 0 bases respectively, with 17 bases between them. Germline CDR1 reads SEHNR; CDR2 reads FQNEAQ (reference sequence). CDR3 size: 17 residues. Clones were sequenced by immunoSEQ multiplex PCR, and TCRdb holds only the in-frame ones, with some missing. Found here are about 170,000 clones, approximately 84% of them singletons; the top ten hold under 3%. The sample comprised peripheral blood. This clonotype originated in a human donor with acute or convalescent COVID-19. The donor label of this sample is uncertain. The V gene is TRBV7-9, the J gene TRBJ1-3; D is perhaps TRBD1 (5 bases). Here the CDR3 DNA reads TGTGCCAGCAGCAACACTTACGGGGGTTCCTCTGGAAACACCATATATTTT. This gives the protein CASSNTYGGSSGNTIYF.